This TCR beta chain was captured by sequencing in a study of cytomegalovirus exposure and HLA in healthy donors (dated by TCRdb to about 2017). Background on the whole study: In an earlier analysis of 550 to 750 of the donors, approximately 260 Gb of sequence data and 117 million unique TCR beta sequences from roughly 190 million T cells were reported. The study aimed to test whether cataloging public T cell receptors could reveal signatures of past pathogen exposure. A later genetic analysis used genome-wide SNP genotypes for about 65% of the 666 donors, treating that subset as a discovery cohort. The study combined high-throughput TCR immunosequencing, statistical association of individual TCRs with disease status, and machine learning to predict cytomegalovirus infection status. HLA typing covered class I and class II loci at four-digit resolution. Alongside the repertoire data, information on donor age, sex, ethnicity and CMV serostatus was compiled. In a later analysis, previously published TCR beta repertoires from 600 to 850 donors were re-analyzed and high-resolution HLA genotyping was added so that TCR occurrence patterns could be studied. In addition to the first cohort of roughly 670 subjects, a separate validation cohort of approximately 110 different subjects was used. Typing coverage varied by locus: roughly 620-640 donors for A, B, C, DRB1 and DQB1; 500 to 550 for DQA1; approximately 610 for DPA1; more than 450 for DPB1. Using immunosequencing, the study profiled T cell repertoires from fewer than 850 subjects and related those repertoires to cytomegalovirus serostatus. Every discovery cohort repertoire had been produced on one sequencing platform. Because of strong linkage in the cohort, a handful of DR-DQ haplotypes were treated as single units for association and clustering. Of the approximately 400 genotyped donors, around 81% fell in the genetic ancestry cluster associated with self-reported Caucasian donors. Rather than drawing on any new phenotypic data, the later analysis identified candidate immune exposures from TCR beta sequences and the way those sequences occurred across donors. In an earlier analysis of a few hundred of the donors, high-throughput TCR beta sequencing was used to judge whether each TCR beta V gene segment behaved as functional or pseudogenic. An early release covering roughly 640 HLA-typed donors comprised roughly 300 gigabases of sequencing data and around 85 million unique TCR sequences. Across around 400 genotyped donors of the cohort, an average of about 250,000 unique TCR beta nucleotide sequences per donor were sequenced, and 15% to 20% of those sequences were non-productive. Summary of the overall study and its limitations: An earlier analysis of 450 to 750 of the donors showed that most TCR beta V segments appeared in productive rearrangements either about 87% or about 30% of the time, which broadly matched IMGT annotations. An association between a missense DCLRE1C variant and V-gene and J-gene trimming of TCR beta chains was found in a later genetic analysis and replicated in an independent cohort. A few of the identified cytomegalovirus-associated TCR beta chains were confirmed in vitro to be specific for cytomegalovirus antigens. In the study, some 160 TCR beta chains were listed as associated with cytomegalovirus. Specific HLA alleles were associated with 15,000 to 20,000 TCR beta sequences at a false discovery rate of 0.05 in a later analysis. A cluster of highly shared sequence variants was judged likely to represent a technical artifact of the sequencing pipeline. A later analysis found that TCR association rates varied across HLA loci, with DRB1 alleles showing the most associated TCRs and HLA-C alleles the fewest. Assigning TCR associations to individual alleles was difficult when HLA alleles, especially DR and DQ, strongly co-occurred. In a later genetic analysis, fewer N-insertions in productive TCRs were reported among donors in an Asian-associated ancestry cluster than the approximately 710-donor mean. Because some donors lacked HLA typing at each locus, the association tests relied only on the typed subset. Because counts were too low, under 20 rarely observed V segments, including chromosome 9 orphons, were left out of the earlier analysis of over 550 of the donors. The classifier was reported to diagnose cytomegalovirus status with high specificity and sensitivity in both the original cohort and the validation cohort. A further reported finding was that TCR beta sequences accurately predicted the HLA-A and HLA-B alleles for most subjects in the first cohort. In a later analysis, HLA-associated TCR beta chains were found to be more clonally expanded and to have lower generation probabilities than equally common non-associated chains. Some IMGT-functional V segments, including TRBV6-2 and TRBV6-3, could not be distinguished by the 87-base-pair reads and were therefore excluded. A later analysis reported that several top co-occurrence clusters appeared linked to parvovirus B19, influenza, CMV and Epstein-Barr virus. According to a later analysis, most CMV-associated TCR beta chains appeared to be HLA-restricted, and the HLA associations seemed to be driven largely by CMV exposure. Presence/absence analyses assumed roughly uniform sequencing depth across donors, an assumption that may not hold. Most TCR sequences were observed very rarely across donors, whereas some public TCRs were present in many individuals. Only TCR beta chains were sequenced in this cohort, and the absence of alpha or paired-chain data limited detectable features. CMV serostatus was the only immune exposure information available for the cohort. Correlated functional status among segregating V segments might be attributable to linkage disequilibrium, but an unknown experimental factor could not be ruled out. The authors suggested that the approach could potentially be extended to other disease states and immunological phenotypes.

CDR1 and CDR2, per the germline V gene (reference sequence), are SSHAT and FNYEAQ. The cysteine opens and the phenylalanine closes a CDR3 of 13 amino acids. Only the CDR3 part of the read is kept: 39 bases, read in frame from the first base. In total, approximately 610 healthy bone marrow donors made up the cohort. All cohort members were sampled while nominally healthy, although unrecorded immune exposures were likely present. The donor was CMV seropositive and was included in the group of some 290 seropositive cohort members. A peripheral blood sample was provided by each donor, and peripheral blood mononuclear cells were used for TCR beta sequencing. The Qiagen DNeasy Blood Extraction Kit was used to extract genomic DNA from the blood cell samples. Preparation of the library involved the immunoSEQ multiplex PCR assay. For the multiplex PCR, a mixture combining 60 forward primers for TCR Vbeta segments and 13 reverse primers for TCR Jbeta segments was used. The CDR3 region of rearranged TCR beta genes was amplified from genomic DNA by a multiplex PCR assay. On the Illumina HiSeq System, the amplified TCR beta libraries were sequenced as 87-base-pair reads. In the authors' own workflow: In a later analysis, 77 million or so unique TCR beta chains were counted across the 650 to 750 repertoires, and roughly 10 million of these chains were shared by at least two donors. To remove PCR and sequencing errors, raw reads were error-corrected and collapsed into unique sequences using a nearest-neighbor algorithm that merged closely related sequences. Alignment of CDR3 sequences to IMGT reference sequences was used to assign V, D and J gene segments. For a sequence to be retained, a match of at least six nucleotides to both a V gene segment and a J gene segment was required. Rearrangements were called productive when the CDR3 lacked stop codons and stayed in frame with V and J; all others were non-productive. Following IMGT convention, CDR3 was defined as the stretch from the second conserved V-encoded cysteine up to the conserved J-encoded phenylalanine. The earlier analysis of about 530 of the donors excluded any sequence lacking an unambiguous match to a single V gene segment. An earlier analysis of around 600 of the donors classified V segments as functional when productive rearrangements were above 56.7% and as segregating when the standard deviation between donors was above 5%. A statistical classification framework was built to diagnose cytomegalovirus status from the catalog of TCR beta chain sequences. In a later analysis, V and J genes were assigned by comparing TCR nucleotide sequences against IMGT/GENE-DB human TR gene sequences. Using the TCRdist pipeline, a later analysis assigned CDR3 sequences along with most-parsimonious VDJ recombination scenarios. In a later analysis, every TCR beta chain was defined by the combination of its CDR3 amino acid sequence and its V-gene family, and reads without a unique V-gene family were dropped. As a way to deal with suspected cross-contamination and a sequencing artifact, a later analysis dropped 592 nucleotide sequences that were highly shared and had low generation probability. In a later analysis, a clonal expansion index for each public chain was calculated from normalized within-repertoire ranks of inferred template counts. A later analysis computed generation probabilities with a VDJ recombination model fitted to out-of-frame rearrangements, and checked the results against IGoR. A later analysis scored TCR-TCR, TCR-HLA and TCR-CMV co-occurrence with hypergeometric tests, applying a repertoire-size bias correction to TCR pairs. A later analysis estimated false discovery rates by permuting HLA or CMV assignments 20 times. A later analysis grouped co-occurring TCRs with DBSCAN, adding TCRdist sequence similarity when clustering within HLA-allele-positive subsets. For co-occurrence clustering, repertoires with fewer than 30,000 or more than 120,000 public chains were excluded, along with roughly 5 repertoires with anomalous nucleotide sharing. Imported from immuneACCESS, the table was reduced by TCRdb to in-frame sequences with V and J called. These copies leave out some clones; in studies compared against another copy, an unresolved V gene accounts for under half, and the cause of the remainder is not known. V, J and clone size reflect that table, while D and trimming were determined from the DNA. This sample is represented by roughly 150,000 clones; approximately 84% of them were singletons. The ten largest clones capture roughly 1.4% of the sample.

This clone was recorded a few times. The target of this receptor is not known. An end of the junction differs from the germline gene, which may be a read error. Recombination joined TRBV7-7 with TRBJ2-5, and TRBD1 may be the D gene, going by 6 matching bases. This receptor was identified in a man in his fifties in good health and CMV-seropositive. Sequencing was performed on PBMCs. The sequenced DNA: TGTGCTAGCACCACAGGGACGCAAGAGACCCAGTACTTC. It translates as CASTTGTQETQYF.